Listed below are T cell receptor beta chains from one sample, sequenced in a study of blood T cell repertoires in COVID-19. Profiling relied on immunoSEQ multiplex PCR, and the TCRdb table lists in-frame clones only, not all of them. The sample lists roughly 80,000 clones, about 85% occurring once. Sequencing input: peripheral blood. The receptors here all came from a human donor in a cohort sampled during active COVID-19. CDR3s include the opening cysteine and the closing phenylalanine or tryptophan. The D gene is left open where the match is weak. Not every row has a clone size; where given, it reads once, few, many or a size class.

j_gene,v_gene,d_gene,abundance,CDR3aa,CDR3nt
TRBJ1-1,TRBV27,-,-,CASSPRQTNTEAFF,TGTGCCAGCAGTCCCCGACAGACGAACACTGAAGCTTTCTTT
TRBJ1-1,TRBV7-2,TRBD1,-,CASRSRGQGFGTEAFF,TGTGCCAGCCGCAGTAGGGGACAGGGGTTCGGCACTGAAGCTTTCTTT
TRBJ2-2,TRBV19,-,-,CASSMRGTVNTGELFF,TGTGCCAGTAGTATGCGCGGGACAGTGAACACCGGGGAGCTGTTTTTT
TRBJ2-3,TRBV7-3,-,once,CASKLSSTDTQYF,TGTGCCAGCAAGCTGTCTAGCACAGATACGCAGTATTTT
TRBJ2-5,TRBV5-1,-,-,CASSYKISSQETQYF,TGCGCCAGCAGCTATAAGATAAGCTCCCAAGAGACCCAGTACTTC
TRBJ2-7,TRBV5-1,-,-,CASSPEAGTSEQYF,TGCGCCAGCAGCCCTGAAGCCGGGACAAGCGAGCAGTACTTC
TRBJ2-1,TRBV7-6,-,-,CASSLKLNEQFF,TGTGCCAGCAGCTTAAAGCTAAATGAGCAGTTCTTC
TRBJ2-7,TRBV11-3,TRBD2,-,CASSLVAGSYEQYF,TGTGCCAGCAGCTTAGTAGCGGGGTCCTACGAGCAGTACTTC
TRBJ1-6,TRBV11-2,-,-,CASLGTAPNSPLHF,TGTGCCAGCCTAGGTACCGCTCCTAATTCACCCCTCCACTTT
TRBJ1-1,TRBV30,TRBD1,once,CAGTARAAFF,TGTGCCGGGACAGCCAGGGCAGCTTTCTTT
TRBJ2-5,TRBV5-1,-,-,CASRTSETQYF,TGCGCCAGCAGAACTAGCGAGACCCAGTACTTC
TRBJ1-3,TRBV12-3/TRBV12-4,-,-,CASTRHSGNTIYF,TGTGCCAGCACGCGGCACTCTGGAAACACCATATATTTT
TRBJ1-6,TRBV30,-,-,CAWTLRVPYNSPLHF,TGTGCCTGGACCCTACGGGTCCCCTATAATTCACCCCTCCACTTT
TRBJ1-3,TRBV11-3,-,-,CASSGAGGGRGNTIYF,TGTGCCAGCAGCGGGGCCGGGGGGGGTCGTGGAAACACCATATATTTT
TRBJ1-2,TRBV28,TRBD1,-,CASSFNGQGRSGYTF,TGTGCCAGCAGTTTTAATGGACAGGGACGGAGTGGCTACACCTTC
TRBJ2-5,TRBV5-4,TRBD2,-,CASSLKEGGRAGETQYF,TGTGCCAGCAGCTTGAAGGAGGGCGGGAGGGCCGGAGAGACCCAGTACTTC
TRBJ2-7,TRBV20-1,-,-,CSAPSGNEQYF,TGCAGTGCTCCATCAGGGAACGAGCAGTACTTC
TRBJ1-5,TRBV19,TRBD1,-,CASSVDRGGRQPQHF,TGTGCCAGTAGTGTTGACAGGGGGGGTCGGCAGCCCCAGCATTTT
TRBJ1-2,TRBV7-6,-,-,CASSPLVGYTF,TGTGCCAGCAGCCCCCTTGTCGGCTACACCTTC
TRBJ1-6,TRBV30,-,-,CAWSRTVSPLHF,TGTGCCTGGAGTCGGACAGTTTCACCCCTCCACTTT
TRBJ2-3,TRBV5-6,TRBD2,once,CASSRSGRDVF,TGTGCCAGCAGTCGCAGCGGGAGAGACGTTTTT
TRBJ1-2,TRBV5-4,TRBD1,-,CASSQGGYSNYGYTF,TGTGCCAGCAGCCAGGGGGGATACAGCAACTATGGCTACACCTTC
TRBJ1-1,TRBV28,-,few,CASSPWRGPLEAFF,TGTGCCAGCAGCCCTTGGAGGGGCCCCCTTGAAGCTTTCTTT
TRBJ1-6,TRBV7-9,-,few,CASSLGGGVSSYNSPLHF,TGTGCCAGCAGCTTAGGAGGGGGGGTGAGCTCCTATAATTCACCCCTCCACTTT
TRBJ2-2,TRBV19,-,-,CASSIRTGGELFF,TGTGCCAGTAGTATAAGAACAGGGGGGGAGCTGTTTTTT
TRBJ2-7,TRBV5-1,-,-,CASSLGTDAAMQYF,TGCGCCAGCAGCTTGGGGACAGATGCCGCGATGCAGTACTTC
TRBJ2-5,TRBV5-4,TRBD1,-,CASSPSPGTGVETQYF,TGTGCCAGCAGCCCAAGTCCCGGGACAGGGGTCGAGACCCAGTACTTC
TRBJ2-5,TRBV19,-,once,CASSTGGTRETQYF,TGTGCCAGTAGTACTGGGGGGACTCGGGAGACCCAGTACTTC
TRBJ1-1,TRBV3-1/TRBV3-2,-,-,CASSQEGAATEAFF,TGTGCCAGCAGCCAAGAGGGTGCGGCCACTGAAGCTTTCTTT
TRBJ2-2,TRBV11-3,-,-,CASGPVGGELFF,TGTGCCAGCGGGCCGGTCGGCGGGGAGCTGTTTTTT
TRBJ1-1,TRBV30,-,-,CAWSGDLGGTGTEAFF,TGTGCCTGGAGTGGCGACCTCGGGGGTACGGGCACTGAAGCTTTCTTT
TRBJ2-4,TRBV13,TRBD2,-,CASSLGGRAKNIQYF,TGTGCCAGCAGCTTGGGCGGGAGAGCCAAAAACATTCAGTACTTC
TRBJ2-7,TRBV6-5,TRBD1,-,CASSPSGDRLNEQYF,TGTGCCAGCAGTCCGTCAGGGGACAGGCTTAACGAGCAGTACTTC
TRBJ1-6,TRBV10-3,TRBD1,-,CAISLDRYYSPLHF,TGTGCCATCAGTCTGGACAGGTATTATTCACCCCTCCACTTT
TRBJ2-5,TRBV5-1,TRBD1,-,CASSPEGQGVGTQYF,TGCGCCAGCAGCCCTGAGGGACAGGGAGTTGGGACCCAGTACTTC
TRBJ2-7,TRBV2,TRBD2,-,CASIRRLAGSYEQYF,TGTGCCAGCATCCGAAGACTAGCGGGCTCCTACGAGCAGTACTTC
TRBJ1-1,TRBV5-1,-,-,CASSQQGGNTEAFF,TGCGCCAGCAGCCAACAGGGTGGGAACACTGAAGCTTTCTTT
TRBJ1-5,TRBV27,-,-,CASSLYPPVNSNQPQHF,TGTGCCAGCAGTTTATATCCCCCTGTTAATAGCAATCAGCCCCAGCATTTT
TRBJ1-1,TRBV30,-,-,CAWSNFSPNTEAFF,TGTGCCTGGAGTAACTTTTCACCGAACACTGAAGCTTTCTTT
TRBJ2-3,TRBV29-1,-,-,CSAFPGTDTQYF,TGCAGCGCCTTTCCGGGTACAGATACGCAGTATTTT
TRBJ2-1,TRBV11-3,TRBD2,few,CASLEGTSGNNEQFF,TGTGCCAGCTTAGAAGGGACTAGCGGGAACAATGAGCAGTTCTTC
TRBJ2-7,TRBV7-9,TRBD1,-,CASSLGTGVREQYF,TGTGCCAGCAGCTTAGGGACAGGGGTCCGCGAGCAGTACTTC
TRBJ1-4,TRBV6-5,-,-,CASGLEGYNEKLFF,TGTGCCAGCGGTCTGGAGGGCTACAATGAAAAACTGTTTTTT
TRBJ2-6,TRBV7-3,-,-,CASSLKPVGDGANVLTF,TGTGCCAGCAGCTTAAAGCCCGTCGGGGATGGGGCCAACGTCCTGACTTTC
TRBJ2-5,TRBV3-1/TRBV3-2,TRBD1,-,CASSLSGQTETQYF,TGTGCCAGCAGCCTTTCGGGACAGACAGAGACCCAGTACTTC
TRBJ2-6,TRBV6-8,TRBD1,-,CASIPTGRLPGANVLTF,TGTGCCAGCATTCCGACAGGGCGGCTACCTGGGGCCAACGTCCTGACTTTC
TRBJ2-1,TRBV3-1/TRBV3-2,-,-,CASSQGSPDEQFF,TGTGCCAGCAGCCAAGGTAGTCCGGATGAGCAGTTCTTC
TRBJ1-6,TRBV5-6,-,-,CASSSRRTAADSPLHF,TGTGCCAGCAGCTCGAGACGCACTGCGGCGGATTCACCCCTCCACTTT
TRBJ1-1,TRBV5-8,TRBD1,-,CASSFRDRDVTEAFF,TGTGCCAGCAGCTTCAGGGACAGGGACGTCACTGAAGCTTTCTTT
TRBJ2-1,TRBV11-3,TRBD2,once,CASSSLAGGQSSYNEQFF,TGTGCCAGCAGCTCACTAGCGGGAGGCCAGAGCTCCTACAATGAGCAGTTCTTC
TRBJ2-3,TRBV10-1,-,-,CASSESGEEGTQYF,TGCGCCAGCAGTGAGTCAGGCGAGGAGGGTACGCAGTATTTT
TRBJ2-3,TRBV5-4,TRBD2,-,CASSLGTRRSDTQYF,TGTGCCAGCAGCTTGGGGACTAGACGATCGGATACGCAGTATTTT
TRBJ1-4,TRBV19,TRBD1,-,CASSSGTAASELFF,TGTGCCAGTAGTTCCGGGACAGCCGCTTCGGAACTGTTTTTT